These 9 T cell receptor beta chains originate from one sample sequenced in a study of a mutant IDH1 vaccine in newly diagnosed glioma. These receptors lack a known antigen. Clones were sequenced by immunoSEQ multiplex PCR, and TCRdb holds only the in-frame ones, with some missing. This table has around 85,000 clones, approximately 85% appearing once. The time point is: week 23, last vaccination. All doses held 300 ug of mutant IDH1 20-mer peptide, with topical imiquimod. This specimen was PBMCs, taken from a glioma patient whose treatment included an IDH1 peptide vaccine. The receptors originated from a man aged 25 to 40 with glioma. Some clones in this sample may be carry-over from other donors' samples.

The chain carries TRBV27 and TRBJ2-4; 7 positions agree with TRBD1. The CDR3 contains 13 residues. Germline V CDR1 and CDR2: MNHEY, SMNVEV (reference sequence). J gave up 3 bases and V 6 bases, and 2 bases lay outside the gene matches. CDR3: CASSRDSKNIQYF. The DNA of the CDR3 is TGTGCCAGCAGCCGGGACAGCAAAAACATTCAGTACTTC.

This chain links TRBV9 with TRBJ2-3; tentatively, D is TRBD1 (6 bases). Looked up from germline, CDR1 is SGDLS and CDR2 is YYNGEE. This CDR3 region has 15 residues. The V gene lost 6 bases and the J gene lost 2 bases, with 16 bases spanning the gap. The CDR3 spells CASNWSGENTDTQYF. In DNA, the CDR3 is TGTGCCAGCAACTGGTCAGGGGAAAACACAGATACGCAGTATTTT.

This clone appeared once. The chain has TRBV5-1 and TRBJ1-1, with D unresolved. The CDR3 has 13 residues. V was cut by 0 bases and J by 10 bases, with 13 bases left in between. Germline lookup yields CDR1 SGHRS and CDR2 YFSETQ. The CDR3 sequence: CASSLGSLPGAFF. DNA of the CDR3: TGCGCCAGCAGCTTGGGGTCCTTACCGGGAGCTTTCTTT.

The rearrangement joins TRBV7-9 to TRBJ2-2; 7 positions agree with TRBD2. J lost 4 bases, V lost 1 base, and 3 bases had no gene match. The CDR3 sequence is 15 residues long. The V gene's germline CDR1 is SEHNR and CDR2 FQNEAQ (reference sequence). The CDR3 DNA reads TGTGCCAGCAGCTTAGGGGAGGGGACCACCGGGGAGCTGTTTTTT. It yields the protein CASSLGEGTTGELFF.

This clone appeared a few times. CDR3 DNA: TGTGCCAGCAGCCGGACAGGCGAAGCTTTCTTT. Translating gives CASSRTGEAFF. This chain uses TRBV6-5 with TRBJ1-1; 7 positions match TRBD1. This CDR3 is built from 11 residues. CDR1 and CDR2 from the germline V gene are MNHEY and SVGAGI. The ends lost 6 bases at V and 8 bases at J; junction bases unmatched: 3.

The chain couples TRBV7-9 to TRBJ2-1; 10 positions agree with TRBD2. V was pared by 5 bases and J by 1 base, with 11 bases of the junction left unmatched. The CDR3 has 18 amino acids. CDR1 is SEHNR and CDR2 is FQNEAQ in the germline V gene (reference sequence). In nucleotides, the CDR3 is TGTGCCAGCAGCCAAGAGGGGGCTAGCGGGAGTTCCTACAATGAGCAGTTCTTC. This encodes CASSQEGASGSSYNEQFF. The whole variable domain, remainder taken from reference TRBV7-9 and TRBJ2-1, is DTGVSQNPRHKITKRGQNVTFRCDPISEHNRLYWYRQTLGQGPEFLTYFQNEAQLEKSRLLSDRFSAERPKGSFSTLEIQRTEQGDSAMYLCASSQEGASGSSYNEQFFGPGTRLTVL.

The chain carries TRBV7-9 and TRBJ2-7, with TRBD2 matching over 8 bases. The CDR3 is made up of 13 amino acids. Unmatched junction bases numbered 4, after V lost 5 bases and J lost 4 bases. From germline, CDR1 is SEHNR and CDR2 FQNEAQ (reference sequence). This CDR3 reads CASSAGGRYEQYF. The CDR3 DNA is TGTGCCAGCAGCGCGGGGGGCAGATACGAGCAGTACTTC.

V is TRBV7-8 and J is TRBJ1-1; D perhaps matches TRBD1 (5 bases). The CDR3 extends over 17 amino acids. Trimming cost V 5 bases and J 4 bases, with 23 bases left between them. Germline CDR1 and CDR2: SGHVS and FQNEAQ. Written as DNA, the CDR3 is TGTGCCAGCAGCCACCCAGGTTTTGCAGGGAGTGGCACTGAAGCTTTCTTT. Residues: CASSHPGFAGSGTEAFF.

The chain combines TRBV27 with TRBJ2-3, with D tentatively TRBD1 or TRBD2 (5 bases each). The germline V gene encodes CDR1 MNHEY and CDR2 SMNVEV (reference sequence). Trimming removed 5 bases from V and 6 bases from J, with 12 bases in between. The CDR3 covers 13 residues. CDR3 DNA: TGTGCCAGCAGTCCGCCAGGGACCGATACGCAGTATTTT. It encodes CASSPPGTDTQYF.